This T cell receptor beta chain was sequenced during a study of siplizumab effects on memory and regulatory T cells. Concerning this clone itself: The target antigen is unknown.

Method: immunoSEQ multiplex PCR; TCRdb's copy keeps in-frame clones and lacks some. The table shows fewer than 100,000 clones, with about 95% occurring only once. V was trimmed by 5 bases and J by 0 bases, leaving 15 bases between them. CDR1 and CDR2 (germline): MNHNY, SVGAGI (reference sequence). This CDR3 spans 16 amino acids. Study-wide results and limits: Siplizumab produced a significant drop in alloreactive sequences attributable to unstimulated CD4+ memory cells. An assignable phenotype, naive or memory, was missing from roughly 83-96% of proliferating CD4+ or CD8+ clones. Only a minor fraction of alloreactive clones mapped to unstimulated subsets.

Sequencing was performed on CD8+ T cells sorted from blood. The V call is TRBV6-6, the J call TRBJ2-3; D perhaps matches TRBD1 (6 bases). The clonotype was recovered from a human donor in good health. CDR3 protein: CASSMDSTSSTDTQYF. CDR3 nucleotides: TGTGCCAGCAGTATGGACAGTACGTCTAGCACAGATACGCAGTATTTT.